This note documents a single T cell receptor beta chain sequence. The antigen is unknown. This record comes from a study of shared clonotypes between healthy human individuals. General study points: How much donors shared clonotypes was expected to be affected by sequencing depth.

Produced via immunoSEQ multiplex PCR; TCRdb's table is partial and in-frame only. The sample has 400,000 to 600,000 clones; 60% to 80% are singletons. With V trimmed by 3 bases and J by 2 bases, 6 bases remained unmatched. CDR1 and CDR2 (germline): SGHRS, YFSETQ. The CDR3 is 16 residues long. Material for sequencing was PBMCs. The sequence was collected from a middle-aged woman in good health. Some clones in this sample may be carry-over from other donors' samples. The chain employs TRBV5-1 and TRBJ2-7; 12 positions match TRBD2. CDR3 amino acids: CASSSGTSGPTYEQYF. DNA for the CDR3: TGCGCCAGCAGCTCCGGGACTAGCGGGCCTACCTACGAGCAGTACTTC.